The 27 T cell receptor beta chains below were found in one sample sequenced in a study of T cell clonality in common variable immunodeficiency. Overall study results and limits: Fewer deletions and N-nucleotide insertions were reportedly seen in common variable immunodeficiency TCR beta sequences.

For these receptors, no antigen is known. Method: immunoSEQ multiplex PCR; TCRdb's copy keeps in-frame clones and lacks some. The sample contains about 16,000 clones, none of them singletons. Sequenced material: peripheral blood mononuclear cells. The receptor set was obtained from a human donor with common variable immunodeficiency.

Regarding this clone: The read comes to an end 3 residues before the CDR3 does, leaving the germline J gene to fill in the end. J is TRBJ1-1 and V is TRBV7-2; tentatively, D is TRBD1 (5 bases). The CDR3 length is 14 residues. Germline CDR1 and CDR2: SGHTA and FQGNSA. The chain's CDR3 is CASRPGGRVGGAFF. The sequenced CDR3 bases are TGTGCCAGCAGACCGGGTGGCAGGGTCGGAGGA.

This clone was counted ten times or more. The read ends 3 residues early relative to the CDR3; the germline J gene fills the gap. V gene TRBV20-1 combines with J gene TRBJ1-5, with 8 positions matching TRBD1. This CDR3 comprises 12 residues. Germline CDR1 reads DFQATT; CDR2 reads SNEGSKA (reference sequence). Trimming at V came to 6 bases and at J to 8 bases, leaving 6 bases not matched to a gene. The CDR3 loop is CSAGTGPKPQHF. CDR3 DNA (partial): TGCAGTGCGGGGACAGGTCCAAAGCCC.

As to this clone: The junction departs from the called germline gene at one end, perhaps through a read error. The read ends 3 residues before the CDR3 terminus; that terminus is restored from the germline J gene. V is TRBV7-7 and J is TRBJ2-2; TRBD2 matches at 13 bases. Germline lookup yields CDR1 SSHAT and CDR2 FNYEAQ (reference sequence). The length of the CDR3 is 15 residues. The DNA read from the CDR3 is TGTGCTAGCAGCTTGGGACTAGCGGGGAGCGGGGAG. Protein: CASSLGLAGSGE. The full-length CDR3 reads as CASSLGLAGSGELFF.

This clone is categorized as medium-sized. The sequence runs out 3 residues before the end of the CDR3; the remainder is reconstructed from the germline J gene. The rearrangement links TRBV20-1 to TRBJ2-3, with 8 bases matching TRBD2. Germline V gives CDR1 DFQATT, CDR2 SNEGSKA (reference sequence). The V segment lost 0 bases and the J segment 4 bases; nucleotides outside the gene matches: 6. The CDR3 is 15 residues long. The CDR3 loop is CSARDPGGGADTQYF. Partial CDR3 DNA: TGCAGTGCTAGAGATCCCGGGGGGGGTGCAGATACG.

This clone was counted many times. The CDR3 loop is CAWTRGGPVDTQYF. The CDR3 bases that were read are TGTGCCTGGACTCGGGGGGGGCCGGTAGATACG. This sequence joins TRBV30 and TRBJ2-3, with TRBD2 matching over 8 bases. The observed sequence ends 3 residues before the CDR3 terminus, with the missing tail filled in from the germline J gene. Trimming took 4 bases from V and 5 from J; bases not matched to a gene: 8. CDR3 length equals 14 residues. Looked up from germline, CDR1 is GTSNPN and CDR2 is SVGIG (reference sequence).

Notes on this clone: Sequencing ends 3 residues short of the CDR3 end; the germline J gene provides the rest. The rearrangement links TRBV30 to TRBJ2-1, with 11 positions matching TRBD1. Germline-derived CDR1 and CDR2 are GTSNPN and SVGIG (reference sequence). CDR3 length: 15 residues. J was trimmed by 7 bases and V by 3 bases; bases with no gene match: 8. The sequenced part of the CDR3 DNA is TGTGCCTGGAGCCTAGGGACAGGGGGGCAGAATGAG. Its protein product is CAWSLGTGGQNE. The whole CDR3 region reads CAWSLGTGGQNEQFF.

This clone was picked up a small number of times. With the read ending 3 residues before the CDR3 end, the germline J gene is used to fill in that end. The chain combines TRBV19 with TRBJ2-1; 7 positions agree with TRBD1. The junction had 7 bases not matched to a gene; V was cut back by 3 bases and J by 2 bases. Germline V gives CDR1 LNHDA, CDR2 SQIVND (reference sequence). CDR3 size: 16 residues. The CDR3 bases that were read are TGTGCCAGTAGTATTGAGGGGGCGTGGCCCTACAATGAG. This translates into CASSIEGAWPYNE. The entire CDR3 sequence reads CASSIEGAWPYNEQFF.

There are many counts of this clone. The CDR3 extends 3 residues past the end of the read, so its final part is completed from the germline J gene. This chain links TRBV30 with TRBJ1-5; D is possibly TRBD1 (5 bases). The CDR3 contains 13 residues. With 1 base removed from V and 6 bases from J, the gap between germline ends came to 10 bases. The germline CDR1 and CDR2 sequences are GTSNPN and SVGIG (reference sequence). CDR3 bases read: TGTGCCTGGAGTGCCTCAGGGCCTCAGCCC. This codes for CAWSASGPQP. The CDR3 as a whole reads CAWSASGPQPQHF.

This clone occurred a few times. The CDR3 goes on 3 residues after the read ends, and that part is filled in from the germline J gene. The chain joins TRBV20-1 to TRBJ2-5; 7 nucleotides agree with TRBD2. Germline V gene lookup returns CDR1 DFQATT and CDR2 SNEGSKA (reference sequence). The CDR3 runs to 11 residues. Unmatched junction bases numbered 3, after V lost 7 bases and J lost 4 bases. Here the CDR3 reads CSGGGLETQYF. The CDR3 bases that were read are TGCAGTGGGGGGGGTCTAGAGACC.

Turning to this clone: The CDR3 goes on 3 residues after the read ends, and that part is filled in from the germline J gene. The chain joins TRBV5-1 to TRBJ2-7, with TRBD1 matching 8 bases. V lost 0 bases to trimming and J lost 4 bases; unmatched junction nucleotides: 12. Germline-derived CDR1 and CDR2 are SGHRS and YFSETQ. This CDR3 spans 17 amino acids. CDR3 DNA, as far as it was read: TGCGCCAGCAGCTTGGTGACAGGGGTTTCGGGGAGATACGAG. This encodes CASSLVTGVSGRYE. The whole CDR3 region reads CASSLVTGVSGRYEQYF.

Comment on this clone: The read ends 3 residues before the CDR3 terminus; that terminus is restored from the germline J gene. Additional DNA sequences in this sample encode the identical CDR3. The V and J genes are TRBV7-2 and TRBJ2-1; 9 nucleotides agree with TRBD1. CDR3 length: 15 residues. J lost 4 bases, V lost 3 bases, and 4 bases had no gene match. CDR1 SGHTA and CDR2 FQGNSA come from the germline V gene. CDR3 bases read: TGTGCCAGCAGCTTGGACAGGGGTTCGTACAATGAG. Translation gives CASSLDRGSYNE. The CDR3 reads in full as CASSLDRGSYNEQFF.

On this clone itself: The missing CDR3 end, 3 residues past where the read stops, is filled in from the germline J gene. The chain combines TRBV7-6 with TRBJ2-7; 8 nucleotides align to TRBD2. The CDR3 totals 15 residues. J gave up 1 base and V 3 bases, and 5 bases lay outside the gene matches. CDR1 is SGHVS, CDR2 FNYEAQ, per germline. The DNA read from the CDR3 is TGTGCCAGCAGCTTGGGACTAGTGGGGTCCTACGAG. Its translation is CASSLGLVGSYE. The complete CDR3 protein is CASSLGLVGSYEQYF.

This clone was seen more than once but under ten times. The sequence runs out 3 residues before the end of the CDR3; the remainder is reconstructed from the germline J gene. The rearrangement uses TRBV20-1 and TRBJ1-1, with TRBD1 as a possible D gene (6 bases). Germline V CDR1 and CDR2: DFQATT, SNEGSKA (reference sequence). The CDR3 is 11 residues long. The sequenced part of the CDR3 DNA is TGCAGTGCTAGCGGACAGTCGGTG. It encodes CSASGQSV. The full CDR3 protein reads CSASGQSVAFF.

This clone was seen many times. The CDR3 end is not reached by the read, which stops 3 residues before it; the germline J gene fills it in. The genes are TRBV3-1 (or the pseudogene TRBV3-2) and TRBJ2-5; 10 nucleotides line up with TRBD1. CDR3 size: 16 residues. Germline lookup yields CDR1 LGHDT and CDR2 YNNKEL (reference sequence). The J segment lost 1 base and the V segment lost 2 bases, leaving 4 bases of the junction unmatched. The CDR3 protein is CASSQWWDRGQETQYF. Partial CDR3 DNA: TGTGCCAGCAGCCAATGGTGGGACAGGGGCCAAGAGACC.

This clone ranks as medium-sized. This CDR3 is CASRKRIPGSEAFF. The CDR3 bases that were read are TGCGCCAGCAGGAAAAGAATCCCCGGTTCGGAA. V gene TRBV10-1 combines with J gene TRBJ1-1; no definite D call. The CDR3 is cut off 3 residues early in the read; its end comes from the germline J gene. This CDR3 spans 14 amino acids. Germline CDR1 reads WNHNN; CDR2 reads SYGVQD (reference sequence).

This clone showed up just a few times. The sequenced fragment ends 3 residues before the CDR3 boundary, so the rest is inferred from the germline J gene. This chain joins TRBV7-2 and TRBJ2-5; no reliable D call. This CDR3 spans 13 amino acids. Germline V gene sequence: CDR1 SGHTA, CDR2 FQGNSA. The V gene lost 5 bases and the J gene lost 5 bases, with 12 bases spanning the gap. The covered CDR3 bases are TGTGCCAGCAGCATTGGGCCGAGGGAGACC. As protein: CASSIGPRET. The full CDR3 is CASSIGPRETQYF. The variable domain in full, with the rest retrieved from reference TRBV7-2 and TRBJ2-5, is GAGVSQSPSNKVTEKGKDVELRCDPISGHTALYWYRQSLGQGLEFLIYFQGNSAPDKSGLPSDRFSAERTGGSVSTLTIQRTQQEDSAVYLCASSIGPRETQYFGPGTRLLVL.

As concerns this clone: Read data end 3 residues before the CDR3 end; the end is taken from the germline J gene. V usage is TRBV5-1 and J usage is TRBJ2-3, with TRBD2 as a possible D gene (6 bases). Germline CDR1 SGHRS, CDR2 YFSETQ. V gave up 1 base and J gave up 2 bases, with 17 bases separating them. There are 17 residues in the CDR3. CDR3 in amino acids: CASSLSFSGRPTDTQYF. CDR3 DNA, as far as it was read: TGCGCCAGCAGCTTGTCGTTTAGCGGCAGACCCACAGATACG.

This clone has ten or more counts. The read halts 3 residues ahead of the CDR3 end, with the missing end drawn from the germline J gene. The V call is TRBV20-1, the J call TRBJ1-5; 7 bases map to TRBD1. The J segment lost 3 bases and the V segment lost 6 bases, leaving 5 bases of the junction unmatched. The CDR3 has 13 residues. Looked up from germline, CDR1 is DFQATT and CDR2 is SNEGSKA (reference sequence). CDR3 DNA (partial): TGCAGTGCCCAAGGACAGGTCAATCAGCCC. Translated: CSAQGQVNQP. The full-length CDR3 reads as CSAQGQVNQPQHF.

In the case of this clone: Read coverage stops 3 residues before the CDR3 terminus; the germline J gene supplies the remainder. The chain combines TRBV7-9 with TRBJ1-6, with D perhaps TRBD1 (5 bases). Deletions cut 5 bases from V and 8 bases from J, with 16 bases between. CDR3 length: 15 residues. Germline CDR1 SEHNR, CDR2 FQNEAQ (reference sequence). CDR3 in amino acids: CASSPRRGADSPLHF. The part of the CDR3 DNA that was read is TGTGCCAGCAGCCCCCGACGAGGGGCGGATTCACCC.

This clone was found a few times. The CDR3 is cut off 3 residues early in the read; its end comes from the germline J gene. The rearrangement uses TRBV30 and TRBJ2-5; 8 nucleotides align to TRBD2. With 3 bases clipped from V and 5 bases from J, the junction kept 5 bases outside the gene matches. The germline gives CDR1 GTSNPN, CDR2 SVGIG (reference sequence). The CDR3 runs 13 residues. CDR3: CAWSGLAGETQYF. The covered CDR3 bases are TGTGCCTGGAGCGGACTAGCCGGTGAGACC.

CDR3 residues: CSAKFGGETQYF. CDR3 DNA, as far as it was read: TGCAGTGCTAAGTTCGGGGGGGAGACC. The chain is built from TRBV20-1 and TRBJ2-5; 7 bases are a match to TRBD2. Read coverage stops 3 residues before the CDR3 terminus; the germline J gene supplies the remainder. Germline lookup yields CDR1 DFQATT and CDR2 SNEGSKA (reference sequence). The CDR3 consists of 12 residues. With V trimmed by 4 bases and J by 5 bases, 4 bases remained unmatched.

This clone was recorded at least ten times. The sequence runs out 3 residues before the end of the CDR3; the remainder is reconstructed from the germline J gene. V is TRBV29-1 and J is TRBJ1-1; a possible D gene is TRBD1 (6 bases). There are 15 residues in the CDR3. Looked up from germline, CDR1 is SQVTM and CDR2 is ANQGSEA. V was cut by 6 bases and J by 5 bases, with 22 bases left in between. This chain's CDR3 is CSVRTGTTSWTEAFF. The part of the CDR3 DNA that was read is TGCAGCGTGAGAACAGGGACTACCTCATGGACTGAA.

This clone was recorded a few times. Read coverage stops 3 residues before the CDR3 terminus; the germline J gene supplies the remainder. The V call is TRBV7-2, the J call TRBJ2-7; TRBD1 might be the D (5 bases). CDR1 and CDR2 (germline): SGHTA, FQGNSA. This CDR3 is 18 amino acids long. V dropped 0 bases and J dropped 3 bases, with 21 bases sitting between them. The covered CDR3 bases are TGTGCCAGCAGCTTAGCGGTACAGGCTACAAGGGGTATCTACGAG. It yields the protein CASSLAVQATRGIYE. The full CDR3 is CASSLAVQATRGIYEQYF.

The CDR3 sequence is CASSVMAGRETQYF. The CDR3 bases that were read are TGTGCCAGCAGTGTGATGGCAGGCCGAGAGACC. The rearrangement joins TRBV2 to TRBJ2-5; D unresolved. The read finishes 3 residues shy of the CDR3 end, and the germline J gene is used to complete it. This CDR3 comprises 14 residues. Deletions cut 4 bases from V and 4 bases from J, with 13 bases between. The germline V gene encodes CDR1 SNHLY and CDR2 FYNNEI.

This clone was detected only a few times. The observed sequence ends 3 residues before the CDR3 terminus, with the missing tail filled in from the germline J gene. The chain couples TRBV2 to TRBJ1-1; a possible D gene is TRBD1 (6 bases). With 10 bases removed from V and 3 bases from J, the gap between germline ends came to 15 bases. Germline V gene lookup returns CDR1 SNHLY and CDR2 FYNNEI. The CDR3 totals 13 residues. This chain's CDR3 is CANTQGRDTEAFF. CDR3 DNA (partial): TGTGCCAACACCCAGGGGAGAGACACTGAA.

Comments on this clone: The read ends 3 residues early relative to the CDR3; the germline J gene fills the gap. Distinct nucleotide sequences in the sample also encode this CDR3. The chain is built from TRBV18 and TRBJ1-2, with TRBD1 matching over 12 bases. The length of the CDR3 is 14 residues. Trimming removed 6 bases from V and 7 bases from J; junction bases left unmatched: 6. Germline V CDR1 and CDR2: KGHSH, LQKENI. Partial CDR3 DNA: TGTGCCAGCTCCCGGGACAGGGGGCTGGCTGGC. It yields the protein CASSRDRGLAG. The full CDR3 protein reads CASSRDRGLAGYTF.

In the case of this clone: The read finishes 3 residues shy of the CDR3 end, and the germline J gene is used to complete it. The chain recombines TRBV2 with TRBJ2-7; unclear D gene. Per the germline V gene, CDR1 is SNHLY and CDR2 is FYNNEI. The CDR3 covers 14 residues. Trimming took 7 bases from V and 1 from J, leaving 14 bases between them. CDR3 amino acids: CASTQLASSYEQYF. Incomplete CDR3 DNA: TGTGCCAGCACTCAGTTGGCCTCGTCCTACGAG.